The entry below gives a single T cell receptor beta chain sequence along with its context. The antigen is not known. Germline V gene sequence: CDR1 MGHRA, CDR2 YSYEKL. V lost 1 base and J lost 3; bases outside the gene matches: 4. The CDR3 totals 15 residues. The authors prepared the TCRbeta library with unique molecular identifiers. TCRdb re-called the PCR reads with MiXCR, one entry per CDR3 protein. The data contain fewer than 350,000 distinct CDR3 sequences, roughly 8.2% of them seen just once; the ten biggest clones take up about 9.1%. The data derive from a study of T-cell reconstitution after alpha-beta-depleted transplantation in children. Broader study findings: Most T-cell counts and diversity one year after the transplant came from T cells that were newly produced.

Sequencing used peripheral blood, obtained 360 days after TCRalphabeta/CD19-depleted stem cell transplant. This sequence was found in a female patient aged 2-10 years who had a stem cell transplant for Fanconi anemia, so the T cells may come from the graft donor. The chain has TRBV4-1 and TRBJ2-7, with 9 bases aligning to TRBD1. The CDR3 sequence is CASSQGTGGGYEQYF. In nucleotides, the CDR3 is TGCGCCAGCAGCCAAGGTACAGGGGGCGGCTACGAGCAGTACTTC.